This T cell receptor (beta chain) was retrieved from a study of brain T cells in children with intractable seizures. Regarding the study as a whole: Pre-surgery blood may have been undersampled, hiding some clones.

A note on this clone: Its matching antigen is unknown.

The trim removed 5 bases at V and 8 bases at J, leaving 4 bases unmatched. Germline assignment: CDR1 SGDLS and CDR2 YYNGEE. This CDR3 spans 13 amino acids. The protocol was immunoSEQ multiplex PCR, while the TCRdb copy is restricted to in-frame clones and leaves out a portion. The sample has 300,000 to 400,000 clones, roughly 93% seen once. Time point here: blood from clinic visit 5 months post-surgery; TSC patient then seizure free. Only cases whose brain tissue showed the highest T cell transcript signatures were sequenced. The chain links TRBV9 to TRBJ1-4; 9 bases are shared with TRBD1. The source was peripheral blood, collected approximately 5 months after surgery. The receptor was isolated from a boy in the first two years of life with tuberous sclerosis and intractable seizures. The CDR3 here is CASRGQGDEKLFF. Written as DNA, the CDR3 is TGTGCCAGCAGGGGACAGGGCGACGAAAAACTGTTTTTT.